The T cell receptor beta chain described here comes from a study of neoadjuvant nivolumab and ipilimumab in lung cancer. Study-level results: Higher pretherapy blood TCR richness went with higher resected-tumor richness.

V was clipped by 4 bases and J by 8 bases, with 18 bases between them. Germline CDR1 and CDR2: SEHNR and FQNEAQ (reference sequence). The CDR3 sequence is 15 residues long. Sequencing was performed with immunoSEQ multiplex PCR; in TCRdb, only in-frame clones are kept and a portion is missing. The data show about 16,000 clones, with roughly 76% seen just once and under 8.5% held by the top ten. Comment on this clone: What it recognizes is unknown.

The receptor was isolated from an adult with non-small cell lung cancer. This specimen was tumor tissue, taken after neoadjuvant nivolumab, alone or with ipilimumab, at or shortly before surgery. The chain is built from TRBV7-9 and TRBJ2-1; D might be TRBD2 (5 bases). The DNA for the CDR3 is TGTGCCAGCAGCTCACGGGCTAGCTGGTCTGATGAGCAGTTCTTC. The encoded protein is CASSSRASWSDEQFF.